What follows describes a single T cell receptor (beta chain). Its antigen remains unknown. This specimen belongs to a study of vaccination effects on CD4 cells after COVID-19. Points from the study as a whole: Healthy vaccinees showed cross-reactivity with common cold coronaviruses in only 1 of 255 vaccine-induced clones. Few convalescent patients were included, and no early post-infection timepoints were sampled.

Before sequencing took place, the ViraFEST assay used viral peptide pools to expand antigen-specific CD4+ T cells. Having been cultured for less than 12 days, the cells underwent CD4+ T cell isolation. Vaccinees lacked prior SARS-CoV-2 infection and tested negative for nucleocapsid antibodies. In culture with 10 IU/ml IL-2 and about 10 ug/ml peptides, PBMC were grown at some 2 million per well. Half-medium exchanges with IL-2 medium took place on days 3 and 7. The repertoire was sequenced with immunoSEQ multiplex PCR; TCRdb's copy has only in-frame clones and lacks some. The table records about 27,000 clones, 65% to 75% of them present only once. The CDR3 covers 16 residues. From germline, CDR1 is LNHDA and CDR2 SQIVND (reference sequence). Trimming pared 5 bases from V and 2 bases from J, leaving 16 bases between.

The specimen comprised CD4+ T cells from PBMCs cultured with SARS-CoV-2 spike peptides, sampled before COVID-19 vaccination. The TCR sequence derives from a human donor who received a COVID-19 vaccine. V usage is TRBV19 and J usage is TRBJ1-3; TRBD1 might be the D (6 bases). As DNA, the CDR3 is TGTGCCAGTAGTGATTGGTTGAGGGACACTGGAAACACCATATATTTT. Translating gives CASSDWLRDTGNTIYF.